Listed below are T cell receptor beta chains from one sample, sequenced in a study of identical twins. TCRdb recomputed calls from the 5' RACE reads with MiXCR, one row per CDR3 protein. The table has about 890,000 distinct CDR3 sequences, more than 9% seen once. Separately, the same data were catalogued under a study of yellow fever vaccine responses in identical twins.

The sample comprised PBMCs. The receptor set was obtained from a young woman in good health. The CDR3 runs from the conserved cysteine through the conserved F or W. Clone sizes are given selectively: once, few, many, or a class where the clone is expanded.

v_call clone_size cdr3_length cdr3_aa
TRBV15 many 15 CATSRIARTFDNQYF
TRBV2 few 14 CASSDPNRQETQYF
TRBV9 few 17 CASSSTKTSGTYNEQFF
TRBV5-8 - 15 CASSLGTGRGDEQFF
TRBV18 few 16 CASSPPNYRGAETQYF
TRBV7-8 few 17 CASSPSTILSPNYGYTF
TRBV12-3/TRBV12-4 few 11 CASSFFDTQYF
TRBV27 - 17 CASSVGLAGGPGETQYF
TRBV28 many 15 CASSPLGGWDTEAFF
TRBV29-1 few 16 CSVEDLGHQQDGELFF
TRBV12-3/TRBV12-4 many 15 CASSTDRDSNQPQHF
TRBV12-3/TRBV12-4 - 14 CASSSTGPTGELFF
TRBV7-6 - 15 CASNSDMGSRDEQFF
TRBV2 few 12 CASTSDSVGQFF
TRBV15 - 16 CATSSTRQGIYNEQFF
TRBV7-9 many 16 CASSLGQGENYQPQHF
TRBV7-9 - 16 CASSFPTTGADNEQFF
TRBV12-5 - 15 CASGLVRQGHNEQYF
TRBV5-6 - 12 CASSWQTDTQYF
TRBV4-1 - 16 CASSQEFALATGELFF
TRBV7-9 - 14 CASSQSVQAYEQYF
TRBV15 few 13 CATIQTGGNEQFF
TRBV5-1 few 14 CASSETGTNYGYTF
TRBV5-6 few 15 CASSSNPTAYNEQFF
TRBV12-3/TRBV12-4 few 16 CASSPGQIPISYEQYF
TRBV12-3/TRBV12-4 - 15 CASSSGLALTGELFF
TRBV12-3/TRBV12-4 - 16 CASRLATGGTGNTIYF
TRBV4-2 - 13 CASSRPLADEQFF
TRBV29-1 few 18 CSVGGLAGEWNVWETQYF
TRBV16 few 15 CASSQTRTGGTEAFF
TRBV27 few 14 CASSAIAPYNEQFF
TRBV7-2 - 14 CASSPQGLAGKQFF
TRBV12-3/TRBV12-4 few 14 CASSSRQGGEKLFF
TRBV28 many 14 CASSQGGSDYEQYF
TRBV10-3 many 13 CAITLGGGSPLHF
TRBV5-1 few 14 CASSSGAENTEAFF
TRBV20-1 many 15 CSAREDGTDYYEQYF
TRBV29-1 few 13 CSVELGGNQPQHF
TRBV5-1 many 16 CASSLGGGGFYNEQFF
TRBV6-1 few 16 CASSPSRVVTNEKLFF
TRBV15 many 11 CATTSGYEQYF
TRBV28 - 13 CASRDPLPGELFF
TRBV10-3 - 15 CAISPGGPRNQPQHF